A few counts support the clone carrying this T cell receptor beta chain. The use of a sample-barcoded 5' primer and a J-beta primer mix characterized a second PCR of about 6 to 11 cycles. Each CDR3 protein gets one entry after TCRdb re-called the 5' RACE reads with MiXCR. The table includes hundreds of thousands of distinct CDR3 sequences, 45% to 70% detected once. Trimming removed 7 bases at V and 6 bases at J, with 24 bases between. The CDR3 runs to 16 residues. The germline CDR1 and CDR2 sequences are SGHNT and YENEEA. The sample comes from a study of blood T cells in healthy people across ages. The sequence was collected from a man aged 40-49 years in good health. What was sequenced was blood. The chain employs TRBV11-3 and TRBJ2-5; weak D call: TRBD1 (5 bases). The CDR3 spells CASNPGRASFTKTQYF. The CDR3 coding sequence is TGTGCCAGCAACCCCGGCAGGGCTAGTTTCACAAAGACCCAGTACTTC.